One and the same sample provided the 26 T cell receptor beta chains below, sequenced in a study of blood T cell repertoires in COVID-19. Clones were sequenced by immunoSEQ multiplex PCR, and TCRdb holds only the in-frame ones, with some missing. The profile shows approximately 390,000 clones, approximately 86% of them singletons. The sample was PBMCs or T cells enriched from blood (not recorded which). The source is a woman in her forties with acute COVID-19.

The rearrangement joins TRBV11-2 to TRBJ2-2; 8 bases are a match to TRBD1. The CDR3 runs to 16 residues. The germline V gene encodes CDR1 SGHAT and CDR2 FQNNGV. V trimming: 5 bases; J trimming: 4 bases; junction bases outside the gene matches: 9. The CDR3 spells CASSRVRGPVTGELFF. In nucleotides, the CDR3 is TGTGCCAGCAGCCGCGTCAGGGGGCCGGTCACCGGGGAGCTGTTTTTT. Based on the CDR3 plus reference TRBV11-2 and TRBJ2-2, the full variable domain is EAGVAQSPRYKIIEKRQSVAFWCNPISGHATLYWYQQILGQGPKLLIQFQNNGVVDDSQLPKDRFSAERLKGVDSTLKIQPAKLEDSAVYLCASSRVRGPVTGELFFGEGSRLTVL.

V usage is TRBV2 and J usage is TRBJ1-3; no reliable D call. The V gene lost 3 bases and the J gene lost 1 base, with 7 bases spanning the gap. The CDR3 sequence is 14 residues long. CDR1 is SNHLY and CDR2 is FYNNEI in the germline V gene. CDR3 sequence (DNA): TGTGCCAGCAGTGATGTTCAGTCTGGAAACACCATATATTTT. This encodes CASSDVQSGNTIYF.

V gene TRBV6-1 combines with J gene TRBJ2-1; possibly TRBD2 for D (5 bases). Germline V gene sequence: CDR1 MNHNS, CDR2 SASEGT. Trimming removed 0 bases at V and 4 bases at J, with 16 bases between. The CDR3 loop spans 17 amino acids. DNA for the CDR3: TGTGCCAGCAGTGAAGCAGGACGGACTCGAAGGTACAATGAGCAGTTCTTC. This gives the protein CASSEAGRTRRYNEQFF.

The CDR3, as DNA: TGTGCCAGTAGTATGAGGGGACTTTCGCAGTTCTTC. The encoded protein is CASSMRGLSQFF. The rearrangement links TRBV19 to TRBJ2-1, with a tentative D call TRBD2 (6 bases). Trimming stripped 3 bases from V and 12 bases from J, with 12 bases between. CDR3 length equals 12 residues. Germline CDR1 reads LNHDA; CDR2 reads SQIVND (reference sequence).

This clone was detected a few times. The rearrangement links TRBV6-6 to TRBJ1-5; 9 nucleotides line up with TRBD1. The germline gives CDR1 MNHNY, CDR2 SVGAGI (reference sequence). The CDR3 runs to 13 residues. After removal of 5 bases from V and 7 bases from J, the junction contained 3 bases not matched to a gene. CDR3 nucleotide sequence: TGTGCCAGCAGTCTAGACAGGGGGCAGCCCCAGCATTTT. This encodes CASSLDRGQPQHF.

The chain carries TRBV30 and TRBJ1-5; TRBD1 matches 12 bases. This CDR3 comprises 15 residues. Germline V gene lookup returns CDR1 GTSNPN and CDR2 SVGIG (reference sequence). With 2 bases clipped from V and 6 bases from J, the junction kept 5 bases outside the gene matches. The CDR3 sequence is CAWSPGTGGFQPQHF. The CDR3 DNA reads TGTGCCTGGAGTCCGGGGACAGGGGGCTTTCAGCCCCAGCATTTT.

The chain employs TRBV10-3 and TRBJ1-1; 8 nucleotides line up with TRBD1. The CDR3 contains 15 residues. Trimming at V came to 5 bases and at J to 4 bases, leaving 9 bases not matched to a gene. Per the germline V gene, CDR1 is ENHRY and CDR2 is SYGVKD. The CDR3 spells CAISPRGRESTEAFF. The CDR3 nucleotides are TGTGCCATCAGTCCCAGGGGGCGAGAGTCCACTGAAGCTTTCTTT.

The gene calls are TRBV4-1 and TRBJ2-5; D not certain. V was pared by 6 bases and J by 1 base, with 21 bases between. Germline values: CDR1 MGHRA, CDR2 YSYEKL. The CDR3 has 17 amino acids. The CDR3 protein is CASRSARNREGQETQYF. CDR3 nucleotide sequence: TGCGCCAGCAGATCTGCGCGGAACCGTGAAGGCCAAGAGACCCAGTACTTC.

Of note for this clone: The same CDR3 arises from other DNA sequences in this sample as well. The chain is built from TRBV5-6 and TRBJ2-2; D remains ambiguous. The CDR3 runs 12 residues. V was cut by 4 bases and J by 2 bases, with 3 bases left in between. Germline-derived CDR1 and CDR2 are SGHDT and YYEEEE. CDR3 amino acids: CASSLNTGELFF. The CDR3 DNA reads TGTGCCAGCAGCCTAAACACCGGGGAGCTGTTTTTT.

The V and J genes are TRBV5-1 and TRBJ2-3, with 8 nucleotides matching TRBD1. CDR3 length equals 18 residues. The V segment lost 1 base and the J segment 3 bases; nucleotides outside the gene matches: 13. The V gene's germline CDR1 is SGHRS and CDR2 YFSETQ. The CDR3 is CASSLNLRTGRWTDTQYF. As DNA, the CDR3 is TGCGCCAGCAGCTTGAATCTTCGGACAGGGCGTTGGACAGATACGCAGTATTTT.

V usage is TRBV9 and J usage is TRBJ1-2; 7 nucleotides agree with TRBD1. The CDR3 totals 15 residues. Germline V gene lookup returns CDR1 SGDLS and CDR2 YYNGEE. The J segment lost 4 bases and the V segment lost 4 bases, leaving 10 bases of the junction unmatched. The CDR3 region has the DNA TGTGCCAGCAGCCCACAACCGGGACAGTTCTATGGCTACACCTTC. The encoded protein is CASSPQPGQFYGYTF.

The V call is TRBV3-1 (or the pseudogene TRBV3-2), the J call TRBJ2-3; TRBD2 matches at 7 bases. The J segment lost 2 bases and the V segment lost 1 base, leaving 3 bases of the junction unmatched. The length of the CDR3 is 15 residues. Germline-derived CDR1 and CDR2 are LGHDT and YNNKEL (reference sequence). CDR3 sequence (DNA): TGTGCCAGCAGCCAAGTGGGAGGGCCCACAGATACGCAGTATTTT. Its translation is CASSQVGGPTDTQYF.

The genes are TRBV19 and TRBJ2-3; 8 bases line up with TRBD2. V dropped 7 bases and J dropped 4; count of bases not matched to a gene: 7. The CDR3 totals 14 residues. The V gene's germline CDR1 is LNHDA and CDR2 SQIVND (reference sequence). The CDR3 DNA reads as TGTGCCAGTATTCAAGCGGGGGTTGCAGATACGCAGTATTTT. It codes for CASIQAGVADTQYF.

The rearrangement joins TRBV29-1 to TRBJ2-5; D may be TRBD1 (6 bases). Per germline, CDR1 SQVTM and CDR2 ANQGSEA. The CDR3 runs to 13 residues. V was clipped by 4 bases and J by 2 bases, with 11 bases between them. In nucleotides, the CDR3 is TGCAGCGTTGGGCCAGGGGCACAAGAGACCCAGTACTTC. Its translation: CSVGPGAQETQYF.

The chain carries TRBV27 and TRBJ2-5; 9 bases line up with TRBD2. Trimming cost V 3 bases and J 4 bases; bases outside gene matches: 6. Germline loops: CDR1 MNHEY, CDR2 SMNVEV (reference sequence). The length of the CDR3 is 15 residues. The CDR3 here is CASSLRRGGLETQYF. The CDR3, as DNA: TGTGCCAGCAGTTTGAGGCGGGGGGGCCTAGAGACCCAGTACTTC.

This clone was counted only a few times. The chain has TRBV18 and TRBJ1-1; no firm D call. Germline CDR1 and CDR2: KGHSH and LQKENI. The CDR3 has 16 residues. Trimming left V 0 bases short and J 0 bases short, with 11 bases between. The CDR3 region is CASSPPLGEMNTEAFF. CDR3 in DNA: TGTGCCAGCTCACCACCCCTGGGAGAGATGAACACTGAAGCTTTCTTT.

The chain uses TRBV6-5 and TRBJ1-4, with no clear D. V was pared by 7 bases and J by 5 bases, with 17 bases between. The CDR3 runs to 15 residues. Germline V CDR1 and CDR2: MNHEY, SVGAGI. This CDR3 is CASTDRGESNEKLFF. The DNA for the CDR3 is TGTGCCAGCACCGACCGAGGAGAGTCGAATGAAAAACTGTTTTTT.

This chain links TRBV30 with TRBJ2-7, with D perhaps matching TRBD1 (5 bases). V was cut by 2 bases and J by 2 bases, with 13 bases left in between. Per the germline V gene, CDR1 is GTSNPN and CDR2 is SVGIG (reference sequence). This CDR3 contains 14 residues. The CDR3 coding sequence is TGTGCCTGGAGTTCGGGCAGGGCCACCTACGAGCAGTACTTC. It specifies CAWSSGRATYEQYF.

This clone was found a few times. This rearrangement joins TRBV30 to TRBJ1-2; D is perhaps TRBD1 (6 bases). Germline V lookup: CDR1 GTSNPN, CDR2 SVGIG (reference sequence). This CDR3 region has 13 residues. V lost 1 base, J lost 8 bases, and 14 bases lay in between. The CDR3 sequence: CAWSGTGRGGYTF. The CDR3 region has the DNA TGTGCCTGGAGTGGAACAGGGAGAGGCGGCTACACCTTC. Complete variable domain (other parts from reference TRBV30 and TRBJ1-2): SQTIHQWPATLVQPVGSPLSLECTVEGTSNPNLYWYRQAAGRGLQLLFYSVGIGQISSEVPQNLSASRPQDRQFILSSKKLLLSDSGFYLCAWSGTGRGGYTFGSGTRLTVV.

The chain has TRBV24-1 and TRBJ1-1, with D tentatively TRBD1 (6 bases). Per the germline V gene, CDR1 is KGHDR and CDR2 is SFDVKD. V was shortened by 3 bases and J by 9 bases, with 13 bases between the two germline ends. This CDR3 is built from 13 residues. The CDR3 DNA follows: TGTGCCACCAGTGATCTTCCCAGGGGCAAAGCTTTCTTT. Translating it yields CATSDLPRGKAFF.

The V and J genes are TRBV3-1 (or the pseudogene TRBV3-2) and TRBJ1-2; 7 bases map to TRBD1. V trimming: 0 bases; J trimming: 14 bases; junction bases outside the gene matches: 12. Germline assignment: CDR1 LGHDT and CDR2 YNNKEL (reference sequence). This CDR3 contains 14 residues. CDR3 in DNA: TGTGCCAGCAGCCAAGAAGTCAGGGGGATGGCACAAACCTTC. The encoded protein is CASSQEVRGMAQTF.

The V and J genes are TRBV6-5 and TRBJ2-1; TRBD2 matches 9 bases. The germline V gene encodes CDR1 MNHEY and CDR2 SVGAGI. The CDR3 length is 15 residues. V was pared by 1 base and J by 6 bases, with 4 bases of the junction left unmatched. This chain's CDR3 is CASSYWGTSSNEQFF. CDR3 bases: TGTGCCAGCAGTTACTGGGGGACTAGCAGCAATGAGCAGTTCTTC.

The rearrangement links TRBV27 to TRBJ1-2, with 11 positions matching TRBD1. The V gene's germline CDR1 is MNHEY and CDR2 SMNVEV (reference sequence). The CDR3 spans 16 residues. V gave up 6 bases and J gave up 3 bases; unmatched junction bases: 9. CDR3 sequence (DNA): TGTGCCAGCAGACCCTTCGCGGGACAGGGGGACTATGGCTACACCTTC. Its translation: CASRPFAGQGDYGYTF.

This chain links TRBV6-5 with TRBJ2-1; 12 bases line up with TRBD2. Germline V gives CDR1 MNHEY, CDR2 SVGAGI. The CDR3 runs 15 residues. Losses at the gene ends were 6 bases for V and 5 bases for J; bases not matched to a gene: 5. In DNA, the CDR3 is TGTGCCAGCAGAGAGACTAGCGGGGGACACAATGAGCAGTTCTTC. Its translation is CASRETSGGHNEQFF.

The rearrangement joins TRBV29-1 to TRBJ1-1; tentatively, D is TRBD1 (6 bases). The V and J ends lost 6 bases and 1 base respectively, with 12 bases between them. Germline CDR1 reads SQVTM; CDR2 reads ANQGSEA. This CDR3 has 13 residues. The CDR3, as DNA: TGCAGCGTCGAACAGGGAGGGAACACTGAAGCTTTCTTT. It yields the protein CSVEQGGNTEAFF.

The chain uses TRBV2 and TRBJ2-5; TRBD2 aligns across 14 bases. CDR3 length: 15 residues. Trimming at V came to 6 bases and at J to 5 bases, leaving 5 bases not matched to a gene. The germline V gene has CDR1 SNHLY and CDR2 FYNNEI. The CDR3 sequence is CASSRLAGGPETQYF. The CDR3 nucleotides read TGTGCCAGCAGCCGACTAGCGGGGGGGCCGGAGACCCAGTACTTC.